One and the same sample provided the 26 T cell receptor beta chains below, sequenced in a study of blood T cell repertoires in COVID-19. Method: immunoSEQ multiplex PCR; TCRdb's copy keeps in-frame clones and lacks some. The sample carries about 200,000 clones, roughly 80% recorded once. Material for sequencing was PBMCs or T cells enriched from blood (not recorded which). These receptors came from a man in his forties who had recovered from COVID-19.

The chain employs TRBV30 and TRBJ1-4; TRBD1 might be the D (5 bases). Looked up from germline, CDR1 is GTSNPN and CDR2 is SVGIG (reference sequence). The CDR3 contains 15 residues. V was clipped by 1 base and J by 0 bases, with 9 bases between them. The CDR3 sequence: CAWSGGVTTNEKLFF. The CDR3 DNA reads as TGTGCCTGGAGTGGGGGCGTTACAACTAATGAAAAACTGTTTTTT. Full variable domain (outside the CDR3, taken from reference TRBV30 and TRBJ1-4): SQTIHQWPATLVQPVGSPLSLECTVEGTSNPNLYWYRQAAGRGLQLLFYSVGIGQISSEVPQNLSASRPQDRQFILSSKKLLLSDSGFYLCAWSGGVTTNEKLFFGSGTQLSVL.

This sequence joins TRBV5-6 and TRBJ2-7, with no clear D. V lost 0 bases and J 5 bases, leaving 12 bases between the germline ends. Germline V gives CDR1 SGHDT, CDR2 YYEEEE. The CDR3 has 14 residues. In DNA form, the CDR3 reads TGTGCCAGCAGCTTGGGCTCTAGTTTCCACGAGCAGTACGTC. This translates into CASSLGSSFHEQYV.

This clone was recorded a few times. The rearrangement links TRBV3-1 (or the pseudogene TRBV3-2) to TRBJ2-1; no clear D. Germline loops: CDR1 LGHDT, CDR2 YNNKEL (reference sequence). The CDR3 is 12 residues long. V was clipped by 1 base and J by 6 bases, with 4 bases between them. The CDR3 sequence is CASSQGVNEQFF. Here the CDR3 DNA reads TGTGCCAGCAGCCAAGGCGTCAATGAGCAGTTCTTC.

The chain has TRBV6-5 and TRBJ1-1; TRBD1 is a possible D gene (6 bases). V lost 6 bases, J lost 2 bases, and 13 bases lay in between. CDR3 length equals 14 residues. CDR1 is MNHEY, CDR2 SVGAGI, per germline. Here the CDR3 DNA reads TGTGCCAGCAGCTCGGACAGCCGAAACACTGAAGCTTTCTTT. It specifies CASSSDSRNTEAFF.

J is TRBJ2-7 and V is TRBV5-1, with 15 positions matching TRBD2. The length of the CDR3 is 15 residues. V lost 0 bases, J lost 7 bases, and 2 bases stayed unmatched. Germline CDR1 reads SGHRS; CDR2 reads YFSETQ. This CDR3 is CASSLGTSGRGEQYV. For the CDR3, the DNA is TGCGCCAGCAGCTTGGGGACTAGCGGGAGGGGAGAGCAGTACGTC.

The chain has TRBV7-3 and TRBJ1-2; 7 positions agree with TRBD1. Germline CDR1 is SGHTA and CDR2 is FQGTGA. The CDR3 has 13 amino acids. J lost 7 bases, V lost 6 bases, and 8 bases had no gene match. The DNA of the CDR3 is TGTGCCAGCAGTGACAGGGCCTGGGGTGGCTACACCTTC. Residues: CASSDRAWGGYTF.

The V and J genes are TRBV5-5 and TRBJ2-1, with D maybe TRBD2 (5 bases). The V gene's germline CDR1 is SGHKS and CDR2 YYEKEE (reference sequence). The CDR3 totals 11 residues. Trimming left V 4 bases short and J 15 bases short, with 14 bases between. CDR3 protein: CASSPSGFWFF. The CDR3 DNA sequence: TGTGCCAGCAGCCCGTCGGGGTTTTGGTTCTTC.

The V and J genes are TRBV5-1 and TRBJ2-3, with TRBD2 identical over 8 bases. Germline assignment: CDR1 SGHRS and CDR2 YFSETQ. J was trimmed by 0 bases and V by 3 bases; bases with no gene match: 3. The CDR3 spans 15 residues. CDR3 bases: TGCGCCAGCAGCTCGACTAGCGTCAGCACAGATACGCAGTATTTT. Translation: CASSSTSVSTDTQYF.

The chain combines TRBV28 with TRBJ1-1, with 8 bases aligning to TRBD1. Germline-derived CDR1 and CDR2 are MDHEN and SYDVKM. Trimming took 2 bases from V and 11 from J; bases not matched to a gene: 4. CDR3 length equals 12 residues. The CDR3 sequence: CASSLRTGRAFF. The CDR3 DNA reads as TGTGCCAGCAGTTTACGGACAGGGAGGGCTTTCTTT.

This chain links TRBV24-1 with TRBJ1-2, with D perhaps TRBD1 (6 bases). Germline loops: CDR1 KGHDR, CDR2 SFDVKD. The CDR3 loop spans 18 amino acids. The V end lost 0 bases, the J end lost 0 bases, and 16 bases lay between the germline ends. The DNA of the CDR3 is TGTGCCACCAGTGATTTGACGAGGGGACAAGGAACTAACTATGGCTACACCTTC. Protein: CATSDLTRGQGTNYGYTF.

This clone has only one observation. The V gene is TRBV27, the J gene TRBJ1-3; tentatively, D is TRBD1 (6 bases). Germline V gives CDR1 MNHEY, CDR2 SMNVEV (reference sequence). V was cut by 4 bases and J by 0 bases, with 10 bases left in between. The CDR3 is 15 residues long. The CDR3 here is CASSYTGNSGNTIYF. CDR3 coding DNA: TGTGCCAGCAGTTATACAGGGAACTCTGGAAACACCATATATTTT.

The V gene is TRBV5-1, the J gene TRBJ1-2, with 7 bases identical to TRBD1. Germline CDR1 reads SGHRS; CDR2 reads YFSETQ. Germline trimming cut 7 bases from V and 6 bases from J; bases unmatched to any gene: 9. This CDR3 is 13 amino acids long. As DNA, the CDR3 is TGCGCCAGCCGGTTGGGGACAGTCGATGGCTACACCTTC. Its translation: CASRLGTVDGYTF.

The genes are TRBV18 and TRBJ1-2, with TRBD1 as a possible D gene (6 bases). V lost 2 bases and J 5 bases, leaving 9 bases between the germline ends. Germline CDR1 is KGHSH and CDR2 is LQKENI. The CDR3 consists of 13 residues. For the CDR3, the DNA is TGTGCCAGCTCACCAGGGACACCTTATGGCTACACCTTC. This gives the protein CASSPGTPYGYTF. Full variable domain (missing parts from reference TRBV18 and TRBJ1-2): NAGVMQNPRHLVRRRGQEARLRCSPMKGHSHVYWYRQLPEEGLKFMVYLQKENIIDESGMPKERFSAEFPKEGPSILRIQQVVRGDSAAYFCASSPGTPYGYTFGSGTRLTVV.

This chain joins TRBV18 and TRBJ1-1; 10 positions match TRBD1. The CDR3 is 15 residues long. Germline values: CDR1 KGHSH, CDR2 LQKENI. The V gene end was trimmed by 5 bases and the J gene end by 3 bases; junction bases not matched to a gene: 6. CDR3: CASSTTGGSDTEAFF. The CDR3 coding sequence is TGTGCCAGCTCAACGACAGGGGGCTCGGACACTGAAGCTTTCTTT.

V usage is TRBV5-4 and J usage is TRBJ2-3; 7 nucleotides match TRBD2. The V gene's germline CDR1 is SGHNT and CDR2 YYREEE (reference sequence). The CDR3 extends over 11 amino acids. This CDR3 is CRAGGTDTQYF. CDR3 in DNA: TGTAGGGCGGGAGGCACAGATACGCAGTATTTT.

This clone was seen a few times. The chain has TRBV18 and TRBJ2-7, with a weak D call TRBD1 (5 bases). There are 15 residues in the CDR3. Germline CDR1 KGHSH, CDR2 LQKENI. V lost 2 bases, J lost 1 base, and 12 bases lay in between. The CDR3 spells CASSPRGLQSYEQYF. CDR3 coding DNA: TGTGCCAGCTCACCAAGGGGCCTCCAATCCTACGAGCAGTACTTC. The full variable domain, rest sourced from reference TRBV18 and TRBJ2-7, is NAGVMQNPRHLVRRRGQEARLRCSPMKGHSHVYWYRQLPEEGLKFMVYLQKENIIDESGMPKERFSAEFPKEGPSILRIQQVVRGDSAAYFCASSPRGLQSYEQYFGPGTRLTVT.

The rearrangement uses TRBV12-3 or TRBV12-4 and TRBJ1-6; weak D call: TRBD1 (6 bases). The CDR3 is 13 amino acids. The V end lost 4 bases, the J end lost 9 bases, and 10 bases lay between the germline ends. The CDR3 loop reads CASSYQQGSPLHF. Here the CDR3 DNA reads TGTGCCAGCAGTTACCAACAGGGTTCACCCCTCCACTTT.

The table lists this clone with a count of one. CDR3 DNA: TGTGCCAGCAGTTCTCTGAATGAGCAGTTCTTC. This translates into CASSSLNEQFF. V and J are TRBV6-5 and TRBJ2-1; D unresolved. V was clipped by 4 bases and J by 7 bases, with 5 bases between them. CDR1 MNHEY and CDR2 SVGAGI come from the germline V gene. The CDR3 length is 11 residues.

Only one count was recorded for this clone. The chain recombines TRBV27 with TRBJ2-5; 12 bases are a match to TRBD2. Looked up from germline, CDR1 is MNHEY and CDR2 is SMNVEV (reference sequence). V lost 3 bases to trimming and J lost 6 bases; unmatched junction nucleotides: 11. The CDR3 length is 17 residues. Here the CDR3 reads CASSFSSGRAGVKTQYF. The CDR3 DNA sequence: TGTGCCAGCAGTTTCTCTAGCGGGAGGGCCGGGGTGAAGACCCAGTACTTC.

The chain recombines TRBV6-2 or TRBV6-3 with TRBJ1-1, with D tentatively TRBD1 (6 bases). Trimming cost V 6 bases and J 4 bases, with 15 bases left between them. Germline V gene data show CDR1 as MNHEY and CDR2 as SVGEGT. This CDR3 is built from 14 residues. The CDR3 DNA is TGTGCCAGCAGCCGATTAGGGGGGGCCACTGAAGCTTTCTTT. Protein product: CASSRLGGATEAFF.

The chain recombines TRBV30 with TRBJ2-7, with D perhaps TRBD1 (5 bases). Germline loops: CDR1 GTSNPN, CDR2 SVGIG (reference sequence). The CDR3 extends over 12 amino acids. Trimming took 1 base from V and 6 from J, leaving 10 bases between them. DNA of the CDR3: TGTGCCTGGAGTGGGCAGGGCGGCGAGCAGTACGTC. Amino acids: CAWSGQGGEQYV.

The chain is built from TRBV7-9 and TRBJ2-2; D possibly corresponds to TRBD2 (5 bases). Trimming pared 3 bases from V and 6 bases from J, leaving 11 bases between. The CDR3 extends over 14 amino acids. Germline V gene data show CDR1 as SEHNR and CDR2 as FQNEAQ (reference sequence). The CDR3 region has the DNA TGTGCCAGCAGCTTGCTAGCCCCCCCCGGGGAGCTGTTTTTT. Protein sequence: CASSLLAPPGELFF.

V and J are TRBV12-3 or TRBV12-4 and TRBJ2-1, with D perhaps matching TRBD2 (6 bases). V was cut by 5 bases and J by 6 bases, with 11 bases left in between. CDR3 length: 13 amino acids. DNA for the CDR3: TGTGCCAGCAGTACGGGGGTCGGCAATGAGCAGTTCTTC. Protein sequence: CASSTGVGNEQFF.

The chain employs TRBV10-2 and TRBJ2-5; 9 positions agree with TRBD2. V dropped 2 bases and J dropped 5; count of bases not matched to a gene: 6. The CDR3 runs to 15 residues. Per the germline V gene, CDR1 is WSHSY and CDR2 is SAAADI. CDR3 bases: TGCGCCAGCAGTGAGCTTAGCGGGAGTTGGGAGACCCAGTACTTC. It codes for CASSELSGSWETQYF.

The gene calls are TRBV7-2 and TRBJ2-3; D uncertain. Germline loops: CDR1 SGHTA, CDR2 FQGNSA. The CDR3 loop spans 14 amino acids. V shed 0 bases and J shed 2 bases, with 6 bases lying between them. CDR3 protein: CASSLARFTDTQYF. CDR3 nucleotide sequence: TGTGCCAGCAGCTTAGCGCGGTTCACAGATACGCAGTATTTT. Looking up the rest from reference TRBV7-2 and TRBJ2-3 gives the full variable domain: GAGVSQSPSNKVTEKGKDVELRCDPISGHTALYWYRQSLGQGLEFLIYFQGNSAPDKSGLPSDRFSAERTGGSVSTLTIQRTQQEDSAVYLCASSLARFTDTQYFGPGTRLTVL.

V gene TRBV7-2 combines with J gene TRBJ1-3, with D tentatively TRBD1 (6 bases). The V end was cut by 3 bases, the J end by 0 bases, with 12 bases between. CDR3 size: 16 residues. Germline-derived CDR1 and CDR2 are SGHTA and FQGNSA. CDR3 region: CASSLRTATSGNTIYF. CDR3 coding DNA: TGTGCCAGCAGCTTGAGGACAGCCACCTCTGGAAACACCATATATTTT.